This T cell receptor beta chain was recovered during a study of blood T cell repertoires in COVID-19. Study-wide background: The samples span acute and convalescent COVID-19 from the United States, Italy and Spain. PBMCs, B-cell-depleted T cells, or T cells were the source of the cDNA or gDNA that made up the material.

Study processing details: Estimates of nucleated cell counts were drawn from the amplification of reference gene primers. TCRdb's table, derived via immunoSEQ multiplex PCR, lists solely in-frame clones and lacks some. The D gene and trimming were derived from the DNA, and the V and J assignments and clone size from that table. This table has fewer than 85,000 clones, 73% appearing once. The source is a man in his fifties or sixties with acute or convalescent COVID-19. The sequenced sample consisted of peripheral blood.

Here the CDR3 reads CASNPRDQPQHF. DNA of the CDR3: TGTGCCAGCAACCCCAGGGATCAGCCCCAGCATTTT. This chain uses TRBV28 with TRBJ1-5; D possibly corresponds to TRBD1 (5 bases). This CDR3 is 12 amino acids long. CDR1 MDHEN and CDR2 SYDVKM come from the germline V gene. V was trimmed by 7 bases and J by 5 bases, leaving 9 bases between them.